This T cell receptor (beta chain) appears in the sequencing data of a study of blood T cell repertoires in COVID-19. The wider study: Italy, Spain and the United States were the sources of the convalescent and acute COVID-19 samples. PBMCs, B-cell-depleted T cells, or T cells provided the cDNA or gDNA that made up the material.

Authors' processing steps: Amplifying reference gene primers gave estimates of nucleated cell counts. This table comes from immunoSEQ multiplex PCR, and its TCRdb copy is limited to in-frame clones, with some not included. Clone size and V and J calls were adopted from that table, with D and trimming inferred from the DNA. The sample holds tens of thousands of clones, around four fifths seen once. Trimming pared 4 bases from V and 2 bases from J, leaving 12 bases between. This CDR3 region has 15 residues. Germline V gene data show CDR1 as LGHDT and CDR2 as YNNKEL (reference sequence). The rearrangement joins TRBV3-1 (or the pseudogene TRBV3-2) to TRBJ2-1, with D possibly matching TRBD1 (6 bases). The sequence was collected from a man aged 50 to 59 with active COVID-19. Sequencing input: peripheral blood. CDR3 in DNA: TGTGCCAGCAGCCTGGACAGTGACCCCTACAATGAGCAGTTCTTC. Its translation is CASSLDSDPYNEQFF.